The 28 T cell receptor beta chains given below trace back to one sample, sequenced in a study of CD8 T cells in ankylosing spondylitis. TCRdb fed the 5' RACE reads into MiXCR, producing one record per CDR3 protein. Found here are roughly 150,000 distinct CDR3 sequences, around 32% of them singletons; the top ten hold approximately 5.9%. The sample taken for sequencing was synovial fluid, either unsorted or a sorted T cell fraction (not recorded which). These receptor sequences come from a male donor with ankylosing spondylitis.

This chain links TRBV19 with TRBJ1-1, with no clear D. The ends were cut back, 9 bases at V and 1 base at J, with 21 bases in the middle. CDR3 length: 16 amino acids. Germline V gene sequence: CDR1 LNHDA, CDR2 SQIVND (reference sequence). The CDR3 nucleotides are TGTGCCAGCAGATTGGGCTCCCTGGGATCGAACACTGAAGCTTTCTTT. Translated: CASRLGSLGSNTEAFF.

This clonotype has at least ten counts. The rearrangement uses TRBV12-3 or TRBV12-4 and TRBJ1-2; TRBD1 matches at 7 bases. CDR3 length: 14 residues. V trimming: 3 bases; J trimming: 8 bases; junction bases outside the gene matches: 9. The CDR3 protein is CASSFRGEGYGYTF. CDR3 in DNA: TGTGCCAGCAGTTTCAGGGGGGAAGGATACGGCTACACCTTC.

The chain links TRBV5-1 to TRBJ2-7, with 9 bases that match TRBD1. The CDR3 spans 15 residues. CDR1 is SGHRS and CDR2 is YFSETQ in the germline V gene. The ends lost 5 bases at V and 0 bases at J; junction bases unmatched: 6. The CDR3 here is CASRNPGQGSYEQYF. As DNA, the CDR3 is TGCGCCAGCAGGAATCCGGGACAGGGCTCCTACGAGCAGTACTTC. The full variable domain, in which reference TRBV5-1 and TRBJ2-7 provide the parts outside the CDR3, is KAGVTQTPRYLIKTRGQQVTLSCSPISGHRSVSWYQQTPGQGLQFLFEYFSETQRNKGNFPGRFSGRQFSNSRSEMNVSTLELGDSALYLCASRNPGQGSYEQYFGPGTRLTVT.

This clonotype came up a few times. Germline is not matched at one junction end, which may reflect a read error. The chain uses TRBV28 and TRBJ2-1; 7 nucleotides align to TRBD1. Germline CDR1 is MDHEN and CDR2 is SYDVKM. This CDR3 has 13 amino acids. In DNA form, the CDR3 reads TGTGCCAGCCGTACAGGGGATCACAATGGGCAGTTCTTC. Amino acids: CASRTGDHNGQFF.

This clonotype was recorded at least ten times. The chain combines TRBV20-1 with TRBJ1-1, with a possible D match to TRBD1 (5 bases). Trimming stripped 3 bases from V and 0 bases from J, with 8 bases between. The CDR3 runs 13 residues. Germline V gene sequence: CDR1 DFQATT, CDR2 SNEGSKA (reference sequence). The DNA for the CDR3 is TGCAGTGCTAGCGCAGGGCTGAACACTGAAGCTTTCTTT. It translates to CSASAGLNTEAFF.

The rearrangement uses TRBV12-3 or TRBV12-4 and TRBJ2-7, with 8 nucleotides matching TRBD2. The CDR3 runs to 14 residues. The ends lost 4 bases at V and 6 bases at J; junction bases unmatched: 8. The CDR3 reads CASSYYSGAGEQYF. For the CDR3, the DNA is TGTGCCAGCAGTTACTATAGCGGGGCTGGCGAGCAGTACTTC.

This clonotype was picked up many times. The rearrangement joins TRBV20-1 to TRBJ2-3, with 7 positions matching TRBD1. CDR3 size: 14 residues. Trimming removed 6 bases from V and 1 base from J; junction bases left unmatched: 7. Germline V gene data show CDR1 as DFQATT and CDR2 as SNEGSKA (reference sequence). The CDR3 reads CSAPTGKGTDTQYF. The DNA of the CDR3 is TGCAGTGCGCCGACAGGGAAGGGCACAGATACGCAGTATTTT.

The rearrangement links TRBV20-1 to TRBJ1-5, with D unresolved. Germline CDR1 and CDR2: DFQATT and SNEGSKA (reference sequence). V gave up 6 bases and J gave up 8 bases, with 11 bases separating them. This CDR3 has 11 residues. CDR3 DNA: TGCAGTGCCGCCCGGGAGGAGCCCCAGCATTTT. Translating it yields CSAAREEPQHF.

This CDR3 reads CSARAQPGGGSPLHF. DNA of the CDR3: TGCAGTGCTAGAGCCCAACCGGGAGGCGGTTCACCCCTCCACTTT. This sequence joins TRBV20-1 and TRBJ1-6; D call uncertain. Germline values: CDR1 DFQATT, CDR2 SNEGSKA (reference sequence). V lost 1 base and J 9 bases, leaving 16 bases between the germline ends. CDR3 length: 15 amino acids.

The chain uses TRBV29-1 and TRBJ1-1; D is possibly TRBD1 (5 bases). Germline CDR1 SQVTM, CDR2 ANQGSEA. Trimming stripped 4 bases from V and 4 bases from J, with 10 bases between. The length of the CDR3 is 12 residues. The CDR3 DNA reads as TGCAGCGTTGGGCAGGGAGCCACTGAAGCTTTCTTT. Its protein is CSVGQGATEAFF.

The genes are TRBV7-9 and TRBJ1-2; unclear D gene. The germline V gene has CDR1 SEHNR and CDR2 FQNEAQ (reference sequence). The CDR3 extends over 14 amino acids. V was pared by 5 bases and J by 3 bases, with 13 bases between. CDR3 protein: CASSPRPRDYGYTF. For the CDR3, the DNA is TGTGCCAGCAGCCCCCGCCCTCGGGACTATGGCTACACCTTC.

The J gene is TRBJ2-3, the V gene TRBV5-4, with D possibly called TRBD1 or TRBD2 (5 bases each). With 4 bases removed from V and 2 bases from J, the gap between germline ends came to 11 bases. Looked up from germline, CDR1 is SGHNT and CDR2 is YYREEE (reference sequence). The CDR3 is 14 amino acids. Written as DNA, the CDR3 is TGTGCCAGCAGCCGGGACCAACACACAGATACGCAGTATTTT. Translated, it gives CASSRDQHTDTQYF.

The chain links TRBV7-2 to TRBJ2-1; 7 bases fit TRBD2. The CDR3 contains 15 residues. Unmatched junction bases numbered 4, after V lost 0 bases and J lost 5 bases. CDR1 is SGHTA, CDR2 FQGNSA, per germline. CDR3 protein: CASSLATSANNEQFF. The CDR3 DNA sequence: TGTGCCAGCAGCTTAGCTACTAGCGCTAACAATGAGCAGTTCTTC.

This clonotype has just a few counts. V is TRBV27 and J is TRBJ1-4; the match to TRBD1 covers 7 bases. The CDR3 totals 12 residues. The V segment lost 6 bases and the J segment 7 bases; nucleotides outside the gene matches: 2. Germline values: CDR1 MNHEY, CDR2 SMNVEV (reference sequence). The CDR3 DNA sequence: TGTGCCAGCAGGACAGGGTTTGAAAAACTGTTTTTT. Its translation is CASRTGFEKLFF.

The chain uses TRBV18 and TRBJ1-5; D gene ambiguous. Germline CDR1 reads KGHSH; CDR2 reads LQKENI. V was shortened by 1 base and J by 3 bases, with 13 bases between the two germline ends. The CDR3 covers 16 residues. The CDR3 reads CASSPRNVADNQPQHF. DNA of the CDR3: TGTGCCAGCTCACCACGGAACGTGGCAGACAATCAGCCCCAGCATTTT.

This clonotype was observed many times. This chain uses TRBV7-2 with TRBJ2-5, with D tentatively TRBD2 (7 bases). In germline, CDR1 is SGHTA, CDR2 FQGNSA. Deletions cut 2 bases from V and 3 bases from J, with 16 bases between. The CDR3 runs 16 residues. CDR3 amino acids: CASSLQGGAGKETQYF. As DNA, the CDR3 is TGTGCCAGCAGCTTACAAGGGGGGGCGGGAAAAGAGACCCAGTACTTC.

The chain combines TRBV28 with TRBJ2-7; 8 bases line up with TRBD2. The CDR3 is 14 residues long. CDR1 and CDR2 from the germline V gene are MDHEN and SYDVKM. After removal of 8 bases from V and 2 bases from J, the junction contained 8 bases not matched to a gene. The CDR3 sequence is CASALSGTTYEQYF. Written as DNA, the CDR3 is TGTGCCAGCGCCCTTAGCGGGACAACCTACGAGCAGTACTTC. Full variable domain (missing parts from reference TRBV28 and TRBJ2-7): DVKVTQSSRYLVKRTGEKVFLECVQDMDHENMFWYRQDPGLGLRLIYFSYDVKMKEKGDIPEGYSVSREKKERFSLILESASTNQTSMYLCASALSGTTYEQYFGPGTRLTVT.

This clonotype was counted only a few times. The rearrangement joins TRBV20-1 to TRBJ2-3; D unclear. V was trimmed by 0 bases and J by 4 bases, leaving 11 bases between them. The length of the CDR3 is 14 residues. Germline V gene lookup returns CDR1 DFQATT and CDR2 SNEGSKA (reference sequence). The chain's CDR3 is CSAREYMKPDTQYF. CDR3 coding DNA: TGCAGTGCTAGAGAGTACATGAAGCCAGATACGCAGTATTTT.

The gene calls are TRBV20-1 and TRBJ1-1, with D possibly being TRBD1 (6 bases). This CDR3 region has 13 residues. Trimming pared 3 bases from V and 6 bases from J, leaving 14 bases between. Germline loops: CDR1 DFQATT, CDR2 SNEGSKA (reference sequence). The CDR3 reads CSARKGGNSEAFF. Written as DNA, the CDR3 is TGCAGTGCTAGGAAGGGGGGGAATTCTGAAGCTTTCTTT.

The chain employs TRBV10-3 and TRBJ1-5, with D possibly being TRBD1 (5 bases). With 0 bases removed from V and 4 bases from J, the gap between germline ends came to 10 bases. The germline CDR1 and CDR2 sequences are ENHRY and SYGVKD. The CDR3 has 15 residues. The CDR3 coding sequence is TGTGCCATCAGTGAGTCGGTAGGGGATAATCAGCCCCAGCATTTT. Protein product: CAISESVGDNQPQHF.

The gene calls are TRBV7-2 and TRBJ2-5, with D uncertain. Germline CDR1 reads SGHTA; CDR2 reads FQGNSA. V was clipped by 5 bases and J by 5 bases, with 15 bases between them. This CDR3 has 14 residues. CDR3 coding DNA: TGTGCCAGCAGCCCACCGTCGTCGCGGGAGACCCAGTACTTC. Amino acids: CASSPPSSRETQYF. The full variable domain, in which reference TRBV7-2 and TRBJ2-5 provide the parts outside the CDR3, is GAGVSQSPSNKVTEKGKDVELRCDPISGHTALYWYRQSLGQGLEFLIYFQGNSAPDKSGLPSDRFSAERTGGSVSTLTIQRTQQEDSAVYLCASSPPSSRETQYFGPGTRLLVL.

The chain couples TRBV12-3 or TRBV12-4 to TRBJ2-7; D gene ambiguous. The CDR3 sequence is 12 residues long. V was pared by 1 base and J by 4 bases, with 5 bases between. The CDR3: CASSLESYEQYF. The CDR3 region has the DNA TGTGCCAGCAGTTTAGAATCTTACGAGCAGTACTTC.

The J gene is TRBJ1-1, the V gene TRBV5-5; no clear D. CDR3 length equals 15 residues. CDR1 SGHKS and CDR2 YYEKEE come from the germline V gene (reference sequence). Deletions cut 1 base from V and 6 bases from J, with 16 bases between. CDR3 loop: CASSLMTGLASEAFF. CDR3 coding DNA: TGTGCCAGCAGCTTGATGACGGGGTTAGCCTCTGAAGCTTTCTTT.

V is TRBV6-2 or TRBV6-3 and J is TRBJ1-5, with D tentatively TRBD1 (6 bases). The length of the CDR3 is 21 residues. Germline CDR1 reads MNHEY; CDR2 reads SVGEGT. Trimming pared 7 bases from V and 0 bases from J, leaving 31 bases between. The CDR3 sequence: CASKKIFDRDTFHNSNQPQHF. CDR3 nucleotide sequence: TGTGCCAGCAAGAAAATTTTCGACCGGGACACATTTCACAATAGCAATCAGCCCCAGCATTTT.

In this sample, this clonotype turned up a few times. The chain uses TRBV11-3 and TRBJ2-1; TRBD1 agrees at 8 bases. Germline CDR1 SGHNT, CDR2 YENEEA. J was trimmed by 5 bases and V by 5 bases; bases with no gene match: 8. The CDR3 totals 15 residues. The CDR3 loop is CASSPRQGPNNEQFF. The CDR3 nucleotides read TGTGCCAGCAGCCCTAGACAGGGGCCCAACAATGAGCAGTTCTTC.

The V call is TRBV7-9, the J call TRBJ1-1; tentative D call: TRBD1 (5 bases). V lost 4 bases and J 3 bases, leaving 12 bases between the germline ends. The V gene's germline CDR1 is SEHNR and CDR2 FQNEAQ (reference sequence). The CDR3 covers 14 residues. CDR3 amino acids: CASSSLGGDTEAFF. The CDR3 DNA follows: TGTGCCAGCAGCTCGCTTGGGGGGGACACTGAAGCTTTCTTT.

The chain recombines TRBV7-2 with TRBJ1-4, with TRBD1 identical over 7 bases. This CDR3 contains 16 residues. The ends lost 5 bases at V and 6 bases at J; junction bases unmatched: 12. CDR1 is SGHTA and CDR2 is FQGNSA in the germline V gene. The CDR3 sequence: CASSPNRGAGHEKLFF. Written as DNA, the CDR3 is TGTGCCAGCAGCCCCAACAGGGGAGCAGGTCATGAAAAACTGTTTTTT. Combining the CDR3 with reference TRBV7-2 and TRBJ1-4 gives the whole variable domain GAGVSQSPSNKVTEKGKDVELRCDPISGHTALYWYRQSLGQGLEFLIYFQGNSAPDKSGLPSDRFSAERTGGSVSTLTIQRTQQEDSAVYLCASSPNRGAGHEKLFFGSGTQLSVL.

This clonotype was seen a single time. The rearrangement links TRBV7-2 to TRBJ1-3; TRBD1 is a possible D gene (5 bases). Trimming took off 5 bases at V and 0 bases at J, with 14 bases between the two ends. CDR3 length equals 16 residues. Germline CDR1 and CDR2: SGHTA and FQGNSA. The chain's CDR3 is CASSLRGTDSGNTIYF. As DNA, the CDR3 is TGTGCCAGCAGCCTGCGGGGGACGGACTCTGGAAACACCATATATTTT.